The 29 T cell receptor beta chains in this list originate from one sample, sequenced in a study of shared clonotypes between healthy human individuals. This table comes from immunoSEQ multiplex PCR, and its TCRdb copy is limited to in-frame clones, with some not included. Of 2 million to 2.5 million clones listed, around 95% were seen once; the top ten hold less than 0.15%. The sample comprised naive CD4+ T cells sorted from blood. Subset defined: CD45RA+ positively selected. These receptors were collected from a man younger than 35 in good health.

This chain connects TRBV11-2 to TRBJ1-4; perhaps TRBD1 as D (6 bases). With 5 bases removed from V and 8 bases from J, the gap between germline ends came to 15 bases. Germline CDR1 SGHAT, CDR2 FQNNGV. The CDR3 is 14 residues long. CDR3 loop: CASSLFGGQEKLFF. The CDR3 nucleotides are TGTGCCAGCAGCCTCTTTGGGGGGCAGGAAAAACTGTTTTTT.

This clone has just one count. The chain combines TRBV4-3 with TRBJ1-2; a weak D match, TRBD1 (6 bases). Germline V gene sequence: CDR1 LGHNA, CDR2 YSLEER. The V end lost 0 bases, the J end lost 8 bases, and 10 bases lay between the germline ends. CDR3 size: 13 residues. For the CDR3, the DNA is TGCGCCAGCAGCCAAGATCAGGGGCGCGGCTACACCTTC. Its protein product is CASSQDQGRGYTF.

This sequence joins TRBV28 and TRBJ2-6; D ambiguous. Trimming cost V 7 bases and J 4 bases, with 11 bases left between them. The CDR3 spans 14 residues. CDR1 and CDR2 (germline): MDHEN, SYDVKM. Written as DNA, the CDR3 is TGTGCCAGCACCTATACTGCGGGGGCCAACGTCCTGACTTTC. It yields the protein CASTYTAGANVLTF. Full variable domain (missing parts from reference TRBV28 and TRBJ2-6): DVKVTQSSRYLVKRTGEKVFLECVQDMDHENMFWYRQDPGLGLRLIYFSYDVKMKEKGDIPEGYSVSREKKERFSLILESASTNQTSMYLCASTYTAGANVLTFGAGSRLTVL.

V and J are TRBV19 and TRBJ1-1; D is unresolved. Germline V CDR1 and CDR2: LNHDA, SQIVND (reference sequence). Trimming removed 5 bases at V and 0 bases at J, with 16 bases between. The CDR3 loop spans 16 amino acids. CDR3 protein: CASSSRLSTMNTEAFF. In DNA form, the CDR3 reads TGTGCCAGTAGTTCCCGACTCTCTACAATGAACACTGAAGCTTTCTTT.

The V gene is TRBV5-1, the J gene TRBJ2-7, with 13 bases identical to TRBD2. CDR1 and CDR2 from the germline V gene are SGHRS and YFSETQ. With V trimmed by 5 bases and J by 6 bases, 8 bases remained unmatched. This CDR3 comprises 15 residues. DNA of the CDR3: TGCGCCAGCAGTCAAAGCGGACTAGCGGGAGCCGAGCAGTACTTC. It translates to CASSQSGLAGAEQYF.

The rearrangement uses TRBV7-2 and TRBJ2-2; D perhaps matches TRBD2 (5 bases). The CDR3 has 17 amino acids. The V end lost 4 bases, the J end lost 0 bases, and 15 bases lay between the germline ends. Germline CDR1 and CDR2: SGHTA and FQGNSA. The CDR3 sequence is CASSSAGAGPNTGELFF. Written as DNA, the CDR3 is TGTGCCAGCAGCTCCGCCGGCGCGGGTCCGAACACCGGGGAGCTGTTTTTT. The whole variable domain, filled in from reference TRBV7-2 and TRBJ2-2, reads GAGVSQSPSNKVTEKGKDVELRCDPISGHTALYWYRQSLGQGLEFLIYFQGNSAPDKSGLPSDRFSAERTGGSVSTLTIQRTQQEDSAVYLCASSSAGAGPNTGELFFGEGSRLTVL.

The rearrangement joins TRBV4-3 to TRBJ1-4; D ambiguous. Germline V gene sequence: CDR1 LGHNA, CDR2 YSLEER. The V and J ends lost 0 bases and 7 bases respectively, with 9 bases between them. The CDR3 spans 14 residues. The CDR3 DNA is TGCGCCAGCAGCCAAGATTTTGGCCTTGAAAAACTGTTTTTT. Residues: CASSQDFGLEKLFF.

V gene TRBV7-9 combines with J gene TRBJ2-3; D not resolved. The ends were cut back, 1 base at V and 7 bases at J, with 15 bases in the middle. The CDR3 is made up of 15 amino acids. CDR1 and CDR2 (germline): SEHNR, FQNEAQ (reference sequence). CDR3 in amino acids: CASSLDWAGVNTQYF. CDR3 nucleotides: TGTGCCAGCAGCTTAGACTGGGCTGGCGTAAATACGCAGTATTTT.

The chain employs TRBV6-1 and TRBJ1-3; possible D gene TRBD1, 5 bases. CDR1 MNHNS and CDR2 SASEGT come from the germline V gene. V was pared by 8 bases and J by 2 bases, with 13 bases between. The CDR3 consists of 14 residues. The chain's CDR3 is CASSEGPTGNTIYF. CDR3 sequence (DNA): TGTGCCAGCTCTGAGGGGCCCACTGGAAACACCATATATTTT.

The chain is built from TRBV2 and TRBJ2-2; the match to TRBD2 covers 7 bases. Per germline, CDR1 SNHLY and CDR2 FYNNEI. The CDR3 length is 14 residues. The V gene end was trimmed by 5 bases and the J gene end by 3 bases; junction bases not matched to a gene: 3. The DNA for the CDR3 is TGTGCCAGCAGTCGGACTAGTTACACCGGGGAGCTGTTTTTT. Its protein product is CASSRTSYTGELFF.

This rearrangement joins TRBV4-2 to TRBJ2-3, with D possibly matching TRBD1 (5 bases). With 4 bases removed from V and 2 bases from J, the gap between germline ends came to 13 bases. This CDR3 has 15 residues. Per the germline V gene, CDR1 is LGHNA and CDR2 is YNFKEQ. The CDR3 sequence is CASSLTPGPTDTQYF. As DNA, the CDR3 is TGTGCCAGCAGCCTTACCCCAGGGCCCACAGATACGCAGTATTTT.

The V and J genes are TRBV5-1 and TRBJ2-1; perhaps TRBD2 as D (8 bases). Germline-derived CDR1 and CDR2 are SGHRS and YFSETQ. V shed 3 bases and J shed 7 bases, with 20 bases lying between them. The CDR3 length is 16 residues. This CDR3 is CASSWAGQRGNNEQFF. CDR3 DNA: TGCGCCAGCAGCTGGGCGGGACAGCGGGGGAATAATGAGCAGTTCTTC.

V is TRBV4-3 and J is TRBJ2-1; 9 nucleotides match TRBD1. This CDR3 has 16 residues. The V and J ends lost 1 base and 6 bases, in that order; junction bases with no gene match: 7. From germline, CDR1 is LGHNA and CDR2 YSLEER. The CDR3 sequence is CASSQVGTGRRNEQFF. The CDR3 DNA follows: TGCGCCAGCAGCCAAGTAGGGACAGGGAGACGCAATGAGCAGTTCTTC.

The chain employs TRBV7-9 and TRBJ2-7; 11 bases match TRBD1. The V and J ends lost 5 bases and 7 bases, in that order; junction bases with no gene match: 4. Germline lookup yields CDR1 SEHNR and CDR2 FQNEAQ (reference sequence). The CDR3 is 13 residues long. The chain's CDR3 is CASSLDRGLEQYF. The CDR3 DNA sequence: TGTGCCAGCAGCCTGGACAGGGGGCTAGAGCAGTACTTC.

This clone was seen a single time. A junction boundary mismatches the germline segment, possibly from a read error. V and J are TRBV7-9 and TRBJ2-1; 16 bases fit TRBD2. Germline V lookup: CDR1 SEHNR, CDR2 FQNEAQ (reference sequence). The CDR3 is 18 residues long. CDR3 amino acids: CASSLQGAGTSGRAAGLF. The CDR3 DNA sequence: TGTGCCAGCAGCCTCCAGGGGGCTGGGACTAGCGGGAGGGCCGCCGGCCTCTTC. The complete variable domain, with remaining parts taken from reference TRBV7-9 and TRBJ2-1, reads DTGVSQNPRHKITKRGQNVTFRCDPISEHNRLYWYRQTLGQGPEFLTYFQNEAQLEKSRLLSDRFSAERPKGSFSTLEIQRTEQGDSAMYLCASSLQGAGTSGRAAGLFGPGTRLTVL.

This clone was seen a few times. The chain carries TRBV6-1 and TRBJ2-7, with 12 bases identical to TRBD2. V was clipped by 7 bases and J by 2 bases; unmatched bases: 6. Germline V gene sequence: CDR1 MNHNS, CDR2 SASEGT. The CDR3 totals 15 residues. The CDR3 loop reads CASMVTSGGAYEQYF. The DNA for the CDR3 is TGTGCCAGCATGGTGACTAGCGGGGGTGCCTACGAGCAGTACTTC.

The V gene is TRBV18, the J gene TRBJ2-2; D is undetermined. The CDR3 runs 14 residues. Germline CDR1 and CDR2: KGHSH and LQKENI. V shed 3 bases and J shed 6 bases, with 11 bases lying between them. In nucleotides, the CDR3 is TGTGCCAGCTCACCGGACGTGATGGCCGGGGAGCTGTTTTTT. Its translation is CASSPDVMAGELFF.

The J gene is TRBJ2-3, the V gene TRBV12-5; D is unresolved. Trimming removed 6 bases from V and 2 bases from J, with 15 bases in between. CDR1 is LGHNT and CDR2 is FRNRAP in the germline V gene. The CDR3 has 15 residues. The CDR3 is CASGLVAANTDTQYF. The CDR3 coding sequence is TGTGCTAGTGGCCTGGTGGCAGCGAACACAGATACGCAGTATTTT.

The V gene is TRBV7-2, the J gene TRBJ1-5, with 9 bases that match TRBD1. Germline V gene lookup returns CDR1 SGHTA and CDR2 FQGNSA. V trimming: 5 bases; J trimming: 6 bases; junction bases outside the gene matches: 2. The CDR3 sequence is 13 residues long. The DNA of the CDR3 is TGTGCCAGCAGCCGGACAGGGGCTCAGCCCCAGCATTTT. It specifies CASSRTGAQPQHF.

The rearrangement joins TRBV6-5 to TRBJ2-3; 8 positions agree with TRBD1. The V gene end was trimmed by 5 bases and the J gene end by 2 bases; junction bases not matched to a gene: 6. The CDR3 runs 15 residues. Germline CDR1 MNHEY, CDR2 SVGAGI. CDR3 sequence reads: CASSRQDRDTDTQYF. In nucleotides, the CDR3 is TGTGCCAGCAGTCGTCAGGACAGGGACACAGATACGCAGTATTTT.

V gene TRBV2 combines with J gene TRBJ2-1; 7 bases fit TRBD1. This CDR3 contains 15 residues. The ends lost 3 bases at V and 3 bases at J; junction bases unmatched: 5. The germline CDR1 and CDR2 sequences are SNHLY and FYNNEI. CDR3 nucleotide sequence: TGTGCCAGCAGTGAGACGGGACAGATCTACAATGAGCAGTTCTTC. It encodes CASSETGQIYNEQFF.

The chain recombines TRBV5-1 with TRBJ1-6, with 7 bases lining up with TRBD1. The CDR3 is made up of 14 amino acids. Trimming cost V 0 bases and J 7 bases; bases outside gene matches: 1. Germline V gene data show CDR1 as SGHRS and CDR2 as YFSETQ. CDR3 sequence: CASSLVTGNSPLHF. The CDR3 DNA follows: TGCGCCAGCAGCTTGGTGACAGGGAATTCACCCCTCCACTTT. Full variable domain (rest looked up from reference TRBV5-1 and TRBJ1-6): KAGVTQTPRYLIKTRGQQVTLSCSPISGHRSVSWYQQTPGQGLQFLFEYFSETQRNKGNFPGRFSGRQFSNSRSEMNVSTLELGDSALYLCASSLVTGNSPLHFGNGTRLTVT.

This chain uses TRBV28 with TRBJ1-4; D is unresolved. Deletions cut 7 bases from V and 4 bases from J, with 16 bases between. The CDR3 totals 15 residues. The germline gives CDR1 MDHEN, CDR2 SYDVKM. The DNA of the CDR3 is TGTGCCAGCAAGTTTATAGGCCAGGATAATGAAAAACTGTTTTTT. Translating it yields CASKFIGQDNEKLFF.

As concerns this clone: In the same sample, other DNA sequences code for this CDR3. The V and J genes are TRBV30 and TRBJ1-1; a weak D match, TRBD1 (5 bases). The V gene lost 1 base and the J gene lost 5 bases, with 8 bases spanning the gap. CDR1 and CDR2 from the germline V gene are GTSNPN and SVGIG (reference sequence). CDR3 size: 12 residues. CDR3 in amino acids: CAWSGGGTEAFF. The CDR3, as DNA: TGTGCCTGGAGTGGCGGGGGGACTGAAGCTTTCTTT.

CDR3 sequence (DNA): TGTGCCAGCAGCCGGCAATTGAACACCGGGGAGCTGTTTTTT. Translated: CASSRQLNTGELFF. The chain combines TRBV5-6 with TRBJ2-2; no clear D gene. Germline CDR1 reads SGHDT; CDR2 reads YYEEEE. V shed 4 bases and J shed 1 base, with 8 bases lying between them. CDR3 size: 14 residues.

A single count supports this clone. The chain is built from TRBV5-1 and TRBJ2-4; 8 bases are shared with TRBD1. The V and J ends lost 1 base and 2 bases, in that order; junction bases with no gene match: 5. The CDR3 loop spans 16 amino acids. CDR1 and CDR2 from the germline V gene are SGHRS and YFSETQ. CDR3 DNA: TGCGCCAGCAGCTTGCAGCAGGGGGCGACCAAAAACATTCAGTACTTC. Translation: CASSLQQGATKNIQYF.

The rearrangement links TRBV28 to TRBJ1-1, with D possibly matching TRBD1 (5 bases). V lost 3 bases and J 4 bases, leaving 12 bases between the germline ends. From germline, CDR1 is MDHEN and CDR2 SYDVKM. The CDR3 spans 14 residues. In DNA, the CDR3 is TGTGCCAGCAGTTTTGGCGGCGGGGGCACTGAAGCTTTCTTT. This sequence encodes CASSFGGGGTEAFF.

The V gene is TRBV19, the J gene TRBJ2-7, with 10 bases lining up with TRBD1. The CDR3 totals 15 residues. Looked up from germline, CDR1 is LNHDA and CDR2 is SQIVND (reference sequence). Trimming removed 3 bases from V and 4 bases from J; junction bases left unmatched: 6. The CDR3 DNA is TGTGCCAGTAGTATGGGACAGGGGCGTCTGTACGAGCAGTACTTC. Translated: CASSMGQGRLYEQYF.

The rearrangement links TRBV2 to TRBJ2-7, with TRBD1 matching over 7 bases. CDR3 size: 14 residues. Germline values: CDR1 SNHLY, CDR2 FYNNEI. V trimming: 4 bases; J trimming: 0 bases; junction bases outside the gene matches: 3. CDR3 nucleotides: TGTGCCAGCAGTGGGACAGGAGCCTCCTACGAGCAGTACTTC. Its protein is CASSGTGASYEQYF.